The 5 T cell receptor beta chains below were found in one sample sequenced in a study of blood T cell repertoires in COVID-19. Profiling relied on immunoSEQ multiplex PCR, and the TCRdb table lists in-frame clones only, not all of them. The table shows under 300,000 clones, with roughly 88% occurring only once. Sequenced sample: peripheral blood. These receptors all stem from a young man who had recovered from COVID-19.

The chain employs TRBV5-4 and TRBJ2-3; D may be TRBD2 (6 bases). Germline CDR1 SGHNT, CDR2 YYREEE (reference sequence). The CDR3 sequence is 14 residues long. The V gene lost 6 bases and the J gene lost 3 bases, with 14 bases spanning the gap. The CDR3 sequence: CASIAGPGTDTQYF. CDR3 DNA: TGTGCCAGCATCGCGGGGCCCGGGACAGATACGCAGTATTTT.

The CDR3 protein is CAISVRDRTVIGGNEQFF. CDR3 sequence (DNA): TGTGCCATCAGTGTTAGGGACAGGACCGTTATAGGGGGGAATGAGCAGTTCTTC. This chain connects TRBV10-3 to TRBJ2-1; 8 bases are shared with TRBD1. The length of the CDR3 is 18 residues. Germline-derived CDR1 and CDR2 are ENHRY and SYGVKD. V shed 4 bases, J shed 7 bases, and the junction held 18 bases outside the gene matches.

The chain links TRBV2 to TRBJ2-1; TRBD1 aligns across 12 bases. CDR3 size: 17 residues. In germline, CDR1 is SNHLY, CDR2 FYNNEI. V shed 8 bases and J 0 bases; nucleotides not matched to a gene: 8. The CDR3 bases are TGTGCCAGCTTTCGGGACAGGGGGCAGAGCTCCTACAATGAGCAGTTCTTC. Protein product: CASFRDRGQSSYNEQFF.

This chain links TRBV29-1 with TRBJ1-2, with D unclear. V lost 2 bases and J lost 7, with 8 bases in between. The germline gives CDR1 SQVTM, CDR2 ANQGSEA. CDR3 length: 11 amino acids. The CDR3 region is CSVEIPGGYTF. The CDR3 DNA sequence: TGCAGCGTTGAAATCCCGGGTGGCTACACCTTC.

As to this clone: The limits of the CDR3 on the DNA are not certain, so only TCRdb's listed CDR3 is given. The chain recombines TRBV27 with TRBJ1-5. A total of 17 residues make up the CDR3, ends included. CDR1 and CDR2 (germline): MNHEY, SMNVEV (reference sequence). CDR3 sequence: CASSTSARVSSNQPQHF.